This T cell receptor beta chain was retrieved from a study of cytomegalovirus exposure and HLA in healthy donors. Whole-study findings and limits: The study carried out a later analysis of TCR beta sequences. It associated some 17,000 of them with specific HLA alleles at a false discovery rate of 0.05.

A note on this clone: Its matching antigen is unknown.

The CDR3 sequence is 16 residues long. CDR1 and CDR2 from the germline V gene are SGHRS and YFSETQ. V was shortened by 3 bases and J by 2 bases, with 16 bases between the two germline ends. Amplification used 60 Vbeta primers and 13 Jbeta primers. Assay: immunoSEQ multiplex PCR; the TCRdb copy retains only in-frame clones and omits some. The sample has 150,000 to 200,000 clones; the top ten hold approximately 2%. The sequenced sample was PBMCs. This TCR was recovered from a man aged 30 to 45 in good health and CMV-seronegative. The rearrangement links TRBV5-1 to TRBJ2-3; possibly TRBD1 for D (7 bases). The CDR3 sequence: CASSSRGQFNTDTQYF. The CDR3 coding sequence is TGCGCCAGCAGCTCGCGGGGACAGTTCAACACAGATACGCAGTATTTT.